The clone carrying this T cell receptor (beta chain) was recorded once. The data stem from a study of regulatory T cells in long-lasting Graves disease. This sample's time point: persistent/refractory GD, antithyroid drugs over 5 years with positive TRAb. From RNA extracted from PBMCs, the TCR library was made. The CDR3 spans 16 residues. The V gene end was trimmed by 1 base and the J gene end by 2 bases; junction bases not matched to a gene: 7. Germline-derived CDR1 and CDR2 are SGHRS and YFSETQ. Combining iRepertoire HTBI primers with Arm-PCR of CDR3 regions, the authors built TCR beta libraries. TCRdb re-derived calls from the multiplex PCR reads in MiXCR, one entry per CDR3 protein. In the table there are around 400,000 distinct CDR3 sequences, 21% of which are singletons.

The sequence was collected from a female donor with Graves disease. The sample was peripheral blood mononuclear cells (PBMCs), taken when the disease was refractory, from a patient treated with antithyroid drugs. The chain carries TRBV5-1 and TRBJ2-7; the match to TRBD2 covers 9 bases. Here the CDR3 DNA reads TGCGCCAGCAGCTTGTCTGTGACTAGCGGAACCTACGAGCAGTACTTC. Translation: CASSLSVTSGTYEQYF.